This TCR beta chain was recovered during a study of Graves' ophthalmopathy and Graves' hyperthyroidism. Findings of the study overall: Blood also held most thyroid clonotypes expanded above 0.001 frequency.

Scientists amplified the TCR beta CDR3 regions from RNA transcripts. RT-PCR with HTBI primers came first, then second-round multiplex PCR. In TCRdb, the multiplex PCR reads were re-called with MiXCR into one record per CDR3 protein. The sample carries about 740,000 distinct CDR3 sequences, about 44% recorded once. The V gene's germline CDR1 is SGDLS and CDR2 YYNGEE. V gave up 0 bases and J gave up 2 bases, with 12 bases separating them. The CDR3 runs 15 residues. For donors with ophthalmopathy, the disease showed moderate-to-severe activity, reached CAS ≥3 and NOSPECS ≥4, and had lasted under 3 months. This clonotype was seen more than once but under ten times. Its antigen is not identified.

The source material was peripheral blood. The chain couples TRBV9 to TRBJ2-7; D might be TRBD1 (5 bases). This clonotype originated in an adult man with Graves' ophthalmopathy. The chain's CDR3 is CASSVAPTDPYEQYF. The CDR3 DNA is TGTGCCAGCAGCGTAGCGCCGACAGATCCCTACGAGCAGTACTTC. The variable domain in full, completed from reference TRBV9 and TRBJ2-7, reads DSGVTQTPKHLITATGQRVTLRCSPRSGDLSVYWYQQSLDQGLQFLIQYYNGEERAKGNILERFSAQQFPDLHSELNLSSLELGDSALYFCASSVAPTDPYEQYFGPGTRLTVT.